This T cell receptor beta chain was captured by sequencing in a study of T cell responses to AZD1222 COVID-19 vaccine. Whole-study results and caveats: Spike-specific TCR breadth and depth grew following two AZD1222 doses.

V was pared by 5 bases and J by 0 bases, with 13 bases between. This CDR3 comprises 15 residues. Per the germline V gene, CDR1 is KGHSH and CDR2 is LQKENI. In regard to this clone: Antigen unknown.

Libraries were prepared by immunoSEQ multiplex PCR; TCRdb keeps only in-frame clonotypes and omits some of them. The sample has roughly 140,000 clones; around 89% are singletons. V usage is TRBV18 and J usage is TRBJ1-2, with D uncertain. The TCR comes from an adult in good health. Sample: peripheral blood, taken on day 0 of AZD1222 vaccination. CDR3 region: CASSSSQDANYGYTF. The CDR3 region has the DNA TGTGCCAGCTCAAGCTCACAAGATGCTAACTATGGCTACACCTTC.